This T cell receptor (beta chain) was sequenced for a study of prognosis after radiotherapy for stage I lung cancer. Background on the study: Squamous cell carcinoma affected six or seven patients, adenocarcinoma some eleven.

Study-wide results and limits: The study found lower Shannon entropy after stereotactic body radiation therapy in patients who developed distant metastases. The median unique TCR clone count dropped from approximately 9,600 to 7,200 after stereotactic body radiation therapy.

Germline values: CDR1 MNHEY, CDR2 SVGAGI. The CDR3 covers 15 residues. The V and J ends lost 3 bases and 0 bases respectively, with 6 bases between them. This clonotype has a count of ten or more. Its antigen is unknown. Template was genomic DNA; TCR beta CDR3 amplified in two multiplex PCR rounds. Primers targeting each individual TRBV and TRBJ gene were applied in first-round PCR. Each CDR3 protein is one row after TCRdb ran MiXCR on the multiplex PCR reads. The table lists roughly 25,000 distinct CDR3 sequences, 30% to 45% of them singletons, with less than 70% in the top ten. The sample in question was PBMCs, obtained before or after stereotactic body radiation therapy (not recorded which). This chain links TRBV6-5 with TRBJ2-6; D gene unclear. This receptor was taken from a donor aged 50 or older with non-small cell lung cancer. Here the CDR3 reads CASSYETSGANVLTF. The CDR3 bases are TGTGCCAGCAGTTATGAGACCTCTGGGGCCAACGTCCTGACTTTC.